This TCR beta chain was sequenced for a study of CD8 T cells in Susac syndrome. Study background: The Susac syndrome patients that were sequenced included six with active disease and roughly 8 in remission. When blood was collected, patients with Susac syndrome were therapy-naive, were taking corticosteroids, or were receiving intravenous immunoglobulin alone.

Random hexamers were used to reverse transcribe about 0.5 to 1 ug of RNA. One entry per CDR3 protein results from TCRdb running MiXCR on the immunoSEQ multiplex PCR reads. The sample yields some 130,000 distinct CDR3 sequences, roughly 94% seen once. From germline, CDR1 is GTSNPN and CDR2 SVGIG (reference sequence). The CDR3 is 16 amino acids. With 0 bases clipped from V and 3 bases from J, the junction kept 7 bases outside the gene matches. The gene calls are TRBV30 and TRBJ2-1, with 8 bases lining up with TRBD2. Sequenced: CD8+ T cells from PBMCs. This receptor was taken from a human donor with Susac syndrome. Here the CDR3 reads CAWSVLESGSYNEQFF. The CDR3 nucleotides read TGTGCCTGGAGTGTACTCGAAAGCGGGAGCTACAATGAGCAGTTCTTC.